These 29 T cell receptor beta chains share one sample of origin, sequenced in a study of OX40 agonist ivuxolimab in advanced cancers. Produced via immunoSEQ multiplex PCR; TCRdb's table is partial and in-frame only. The sample contains 75,000 to 100,000 clones, roughly nine tenths of which appear only once. The material sequenced was CD4+ or CD8+ T cells sorted from blood, taken in a trial of the OX40 agonist ivuxolimab. Receptors were obtained from an adult with an advanced solid tumor such as melanoma, head and neck, liver or kidney cancer.

This clone came up once. The genes are TRBV4-1 and TRBJ2-6; D ambiguous. Germline CDR1 reads MGHRA; CDR2 reads YSYEKL. The CDR3 extends over 13 amino acids. V lost 0 bases, J lost 5 bases, and 2 bases lay in between. In DNA, the CDR3 is TGCGCCAGCAGCCAAGATTGGGCCAACGTCCTGACTTTC. This codes for CASSQDWANVLTF.

The rearrangement joins TRBV7-2 to TRBJ2-2, with D hard to call. V lost 6 bases to trimming and J lost 5 bases, with 10 bases between them. This CDR3 has 13 residues. Germline CDR1 reads SGHTA; CDR2 reads FQGNSA. The CDR3, as DNA: TGTGCCAGCAGTGGTAGAAGGACCGGGGAGCTGTTTTTT. The encoded protein is CASSGRRTGELFF.

The rearrangement joins TRBV21-1 to TRBJ2-6; the D segment call TRBD2 is taken from the table without a DNA check. TRBV21-1 is annotated as a pseudogene. The CDR3 loop spans 16 amino acids. CDR3 DNA sequence: TGTGCCAGCGTGACTAGCGGGACCCCTGGGGCCAACGTCCTGACTTTC. Translated, it gives CASVTSGTPGANVLTF.

The chain uses TRBV29-1 and TRBJ1-2; possibly TRBD1 for D (5 bases). Per the germline V gene, CDR1 is SQVTM and CDR2 is ANQGSEA. Trimming took 4 bases from V and 6 from J, leaving 15 bases between them. The CDR3 has 13 amino acids. DNA of the CDR3: TGCAGCGTTGGGAGGGACGGACGAGATGGCTACACCTTC. The encoded protein is CSVGRDGRDGYTF.

The chain has TRBV5-1 and TRBJ1-2; TRBD1 aligns across 8 bases. CDR3 size: 15 residues. The V gene end was trimmed by 0 bases and the J gene end by 2 bases; junction bases not matched to a gene: 3. Germline lookup yields CDR1 SGHRS and CDR2 YFSETQ. CDR3 loop: CASSLGTGPNYGYTF. In DNA form, the CDR3 reads TGCGCCAGCAGCTTGGGGACAGGGCCAAACTATGGCTACACCTTC.

CDR3 DNA sequence: TGCGCCAGCAGCCATTATAGCGGGAGGGCCCTAGAGACCCAGTACTTC. This gives the protein CASSHYSGRALETQYF. The rearrangement joins TRBV4-1 to TRBJ2-5; TRBD2 aligns across 11 bases. Germline V lookup: CDR1 MGHRA, CDR2 YSYEKL. J lost 4 bases, V lost 3 bases, and 7 bases had no gene match. The CDR3 spans 16 residues.

The genes are TRBV18 and TRBJ2-2; 8 nucleotides agree with TRBD1. V dropped 5 bases and J dropped 4; count of bases not matched to a gene: 6. This CDR3 contains 15 residues. The germline V gene encodes CDR1 KGHSH and CDR2 LQKENI. CDR3: CASSFRGLGTGELFF. In nucleotides, the CDR3 is TGTGCCAGCTCATTCAGGGGGCTCGGCACCGGGGAGCTGTTTTTT.

V and J are TRBV15 and TRBJ2-3, with a tentative D call TRBD2 (5 bases). The CDR3 has 14 amino acids. V dropped 6 bases and J dropped 11 bases, with 21 bases sitting between them. Germline V gene sequence: CDR1 LNHNV, CDR2 YYDKDF (reference sequence). This CDR3 is CATSTSSLGMMQYF. The CDR3 bases are TGTGCCACCAGTACTTCGAGCCTCGGGATGATGCAGTATTTT.

The J gene is TRBJ2-1, the V gene TRBV7-2; 13 bases are shared with TRBD2. With V trimmed by 5 bases and J by 6 bases, 16 bases remained unmatched. CDR3 length: 19 amino acids. Per germline, CDR1 SGHTA and CDR2 FQGNSA. Here the CDR3 reads CASSHVDGLAGARGNEQFF. DNA of the CDR3: TGTGCCAGCAGCCACGTCGATGGACTAGCGGGAGCTAGGGGCAATGAGCAGTTCTTC.

This chain joins TRBV2 and TRBJ2-3, with a possible D match to TRBD1 (6 bases). V was pared by 4 bases and J by 1 base, with 6 bases between. Germline V gives CDR1 SNHLY, CDR2 FYNNEI. This CDR3 region has 13 residues. CDR3 residues: CASSGQGTDTQYF. As DNA, the CDR3 is TGTGCCAGCAGTGGACAGGGCACAGATACGCAGTATTTT.

The chain recombines TRBV28 with TRBJ2-7, with 9 bases identical to TRBD1. The CDR3 has 13 amino acids. The germline V gene has CDR1 MDHEN and CDR2 SYDVKM. Germline trimming cut 7 bases from V and 3 bases from J; bases unmatched to any gene: 4. CDR3 sequence: CASKGTGYYEQYF. In DNA, the CDR3 is TGTGCCAGCAAGGGGACAGGGTACTACGAGCAGTACTTC. Together with reference TRBV28 and TRBJ2-7, the CDR3 gives the full variable domain: DVKVTQSSRYLVKRTGEKVFLECVQDMDHENMFWYRQDPGLGLRLIYFSYDVKMKEKGDIPEGYSVSREKKERFSLILESASTNQTSMYLCASKGTGYYEQYFGPGTRLTVT.

As to this clone: The junction departs from germline at one end; a sequencing error may be responsible. The chain employs TRBV5-1 and TRBJ2-5, with 8 positions matching TRBD1. CDR1 and CDR2 (germline): SGHRS, YFSETQ. This CDR3 is 15 amino acids long. DNA for the CDR3: TGCGCCAGCACCTTGGGACAGGCGAGGCAAGAGACCCAGTACTTC. It yields the protein CASTLGQARQETQYF.

The chain is built from TRBV6-5 and TRBJ1-1; unclear D gene. The ends were cut back, 6 bases at V and 4 bases at J, with 12 bases in the middle. CDR1 MNHEY and CDR2 SVGAGI come from the germline V gene. The CDR3 is 13 amino acids. CDR3 protein: CASSPIVPTEAFF. CDR3 bases: TGTGCCAGCAGCCCGATAGTACCCACTGAAGCTTTCTTT.

This chain links TRBV7-9 with TRBJ1-4; possibly TRBD1 for D (5 bases). Per germline, CDR1 SEHNR and CDR2 FQNEAQ (reference sequence). V was trimmed by 5 bases and J by 8 bases, leaving 15 bases between them. The CDR3 runs 14 residues. CDR3 loop: CASSVRREGEKLFF. As DNA, the CDR3 is TGTGCCAGCAGCGTCCGCAGGGAAGGCGAAAAACTGTTTTTT. The full variable domain, its missing parts supplied by reference TRBV7-9 and TRBJ1-4, is DTGVSQNPRHKITKRGQNVTFRCDPISEHNRLYWYRQTLGQGPEFLTYFQNEAQLEKSRLLSDRFSAERPKGSFSTLEIQRTEQGDSAMYLCASSVRREGEKLFFGSGTQLSVL.

The V call is TRBV28, the J call TRBJ2-7; 8 nucleotides match TRBD1. V was pared by 5 bases and J by 6 bases, with 9 bases of the junction left unmatched. The CDR3 is 14 amino acids. From germline, CDR1 is MDHEN and CDR2 SYDVKM. CDR3 residues: CASSPRQGTTEQYF. CDR3 nucleotides: TGTGCCAGCAGTCCGCGACAGGGGACGACCGAGCAGTACTTC.

The chain uses TRBV30 and TRBJ2-7; 7 bases agree with TRBD1. Trimming at V came to 3 bases and at J to 4 bases, leaving 9 bases not matched to a gene. Per the germline V gene, CDR1 is GTSNPN and CDR2 is SVGIG (reference sequence). This CDR3 spans 14 amino acids. The CDR3 DNA follows: TGTGCCTGGAGCGTAAGGGACAGAAAGTACGAGCAGTACTTC. This gives the protein CAWSVRDRKYEQYF.

This rearrangement joins TRBV19 to TRBJ2-3, with 7 positions matching TRBD1. V was clipped by 4 bases and J by 2 bases; unmatched bases: 12. CDR1 and CDR2 (germline): LNHDA, SQIVND (reference sequence). The CDR3 extends over 17 amino acids. CDR3 DNA sequence: TGTGCCAGTAGTAACCCGACAGGGCCAGGGTACACAGATACGCAGTATTTT. This gives the protein CASSNPTGPGYTDTQYF.

The CDR3 spells CASSQAGDRGPYSNQPQHF. CDR3 in DNA: TGTGCCAGCAGCCAAGCAGGGGACAGGGGCCCATATAGCAATCAGCCCCAGCATTTT. The chain recombines TRBV11-3 with TRBJ1-5; 10 bases line up with TRBD1. Trimming took 5 bases from V and 0 from J; bases not matched to a gene: 13. The CDR3 totals 19 residues. Germline V CDR1 and CDR2: SGHNT, YENEEA.

The V and J genes are TRBV18 and TRBJ2-2, with 8 bases that match TRBD1. The V gene end was trimmed by 10 bases and the J gene end by 6 bases; junction bases not matched to a gene: 4. This CDR3 has 12 amino acids. CDR1 is KGHSH and CDR2 is LQKENI in the germline V gene. CDR3 DNA sequence: TGTGCCACCCAGACAGGGGCCGGGGAGCTGTTTTTT. Translating gives CATQTGAGELFF.

The rearrangement links TRBV28 to TRBJ1-5; 8 positions match TRBD1. V shed 6 bases and J 2 bases; nucleotides not matched to a gene: 0. CDR1 MDHEN and CDR2 SYDVKM come from the germline V gene. The CDR3 covers 13 residues. The CDR3 DNA is TGTGCCAGCAGGACAGGGGGCAATCAGCCCCAGCATTTT. Protein product: CASRTGGNQPQHF.

The gene calls are TRBV6-5 and TRBJ2-2; no clear D. Germline V gene data show CDR1 as MNHEY and CDR2 as SVGAGI. Trimming pared 11 bases from V and 4 bases from J, leaving 8 bases between. This CDR3 has 11 residues. CDR3 coding DNA: TGTGCCGCGCGCGGCACCGGGGAGCTGTTTTTT. Encoded protein: CAARGTGELFF.

The chain has TRBV6-1 and TRBJ1-5; D possibly corresponds to TRBD1 (5 bases). The CDR3 extends over 13 amino acids. The germline V and J ends were trimmed by 4 bases and 5 bases, with 9 bases remaining between them. From germline, CDR1 is MNHNS and CDR2 SASEGT. Written as DNA, the CDR3 is TGTGCCAGCAGTGCGCAGGGATATCAGCCCCAGCATTTT. Translating gives CASSAQGYQPQHF.

This clone appeared a single time. The chain has TRBV23-1 and TRBJ2-5; D might be TRBD1 (6 bases). TRBV23-1 is an ORF; its function is uncertain. The CDR3 sequence is 17 residues long. V shed 0 bases and J shed 6 bases, with 20 bases lying between them. CDR3 DNA sequence: TGCGCCAGCAGTCAATCGAGCGCAGGGGCCTTAAGAAAGACCCAGTACTTC. As protein: CASSQSSAGALRKTQYF.

This chain uses TRBV5-4 with TRBJ2-7; 8 bases match TRBD1. Trimming at V came to 2 bases and at J to 3 bases, leaving 4 bases not matched to a gene. CDR1 SGHNT and CDR2 YYREEE come from the germline V gene (reference sequence). CDR3 size: 14 residues. The CDR3 here is CASSFGQGYYEQYF. The CDR3 nucleotides read TGTGCCAGCAGCTTCGGACAGGGATACTACGAGCAGTACTTC. The full variable domain, completed using reference TRBV5-4 and TRBJ2-7, is ETGVTQSPTHLIKTRGQQVTLRCSSQSGHNTVSWYQQALGQGPQFIFQYYREEENGRGNFPPRFSGLQFPNYSSELNVNALELDDSALYLCASSFGQGYYEQYFGPGTRLTVT.

The gene calls are TRBV25-1 and TRBJ1-3; the D gene is possibly TRBD1 (5 bases). Germline CDR1 is MGHDK and CDR2 is SYGVNS. V dropped 6 bases and J dropped 2 bases, with 14 bases sitting between them. This CDR3 is 15 amino acids long. CDR3 amino acids: CASSILGVPGNTIYF. CDR3 coding DNA: TGTGCCAGCAGCATATTGGGGGTCCCTGGAAACACCATATATTTT.

The gene calls are TRBV6-4 and TRBJ2-3; maybe TRBD2 (5 bases). Per germline, CDR1 MRHNA and CDR2 SNTAGT. The CDR3 has 15 amino acids. V was pared by 5 bases and J by 0 bases, with 12 bases between. In DNA form, the CDR3 reads TGTGCCAGCAGTAGGACTGCGACTAGCACAGATACGCAGTATTTT. This codes for CASSRTATSTDTQYF.

This clone showed up just a few times. The V and J genes are TRBV7-2 and TRBJ1-2, with D maybe TRBD1 (5 bases). The CDR3 runs to 13 residues. V was cut by 1 base and J by 5 bases, with 8 bases left in between. Germline CDR1 is SGHTA and CDR2 is FQGNSA. The CDR3, as DNA: TGTGCCAGCAGCTTAGACAGGAGGTATGGCTACACCTTC. It specifies CASSLDRRYGYTF.

The rearrangement joins TRBV6-1 to TRBJ2-1, with 8 bases matching TRBD2. Germline lookup yields CDR1 MNHNS and CDR2 SASEGT. The CDR3 is made up of 13 amino acids. Trimming removed 6 bases from V and 4 bases from J; junction bases left unmatched: 2. The CDR3 spells CASRGGRYNEQFF. Here the CDR3 DNA reads TGTGCCAGCAGGGGCGGGAGGTACAATGAGCAGTTCTTC.

The chain employs TRBV7-3 and TRBJ2-2, with D possibly matching TRBD2 (6 bases). Trimming shortened V by 0 bases and J by 7 bases, and 6 bases separated the two germline ends. Looked up from germline, CDR1 is SGHTA and CDR2 is FQGTGA. This CDR3 contains 13 residues. The CDR3 spells CASSLTGLGELFF. The CDR3 region has the DNA TGTGCCAGCAGCTTAACGGGACTCGGGGAGCTGTTTTTT.